These 8 T cell receptor beta chains were sequenced from one sample in a study of T cell responses to AZD1222 COVID-19 vaccine. Clones were sequenced by immunoSEQ multiplex PCR, and TCRdb holds only the in-frame ones, with some missing. The sample contains approximately 67,000 clones, about four fifths of which appear only once. This specimen consisted of peripheral blood, obtained 28 days after the second AZD1222 dose. Every receptor here comes from an adult who received the AZD1222 COVID-19 vaccine.

The V and J genes are TRBV6-5 and TRBJ1-1; D possibly corresponds to TRBD1 (6 bases). CDR3 length: 11 amino acids. The V gene lost 5 bases and the J gene lost 7 bases, with 8 bases spanning the gap. The germline CDR1 and CDR2 sequences are MNHEY and SVGAGI. CDR3 in DNA: TGTGCCAGCAGTCAGGGGTTTGAAGCTTTCTTT. Encoded protein: CASSQGFEAFF.

The chain uses TRBV18 and TRBJ2-2, with 9 positions matching TRBD1. CDR3 length: 16 amino acids. V was clipped by 5 bases and J by 6 bases; unmatched bases: 10. Germline lookup yields CDR1 KGHSH and CDR2 LQKENI. The CDR3 nucleotides are TGTGCCAGCTCATCCCCCGGGACAGGGAAGGCCGGGGAGCTGTTTTTT. It codes for CASSSPGTGKAGELFF.

The chain links TRBV10-3 to TRBJ2-3; 9 positions agree with TRBD2. This CDR3 spans 15 amino acids. CDR1 and CDR2 (germline): ENHRY, SYGVKD. Trimming at V came to 4 bases and at J to 0 bases, leaving 2 bases not matched to a gene. The CDR3 region is CAISAAGGSTDTQYF. CDR3 bases: TGTGCCATCAGTGCGGCGGGGGGGAGCACAGATACGCAGTATTTT.

The chain has TRBV12-3 or TRBV12-4 and TRBJ1-2; D is unresolved. The CDR3 spans 13 residues. Deletions cut 3 bases from V and 7 bases from J, with 12 bases between. For the CDR3, the DNA is TGTGCCAGCAGTTTTTTGTCGGCGGGTGGCTACACCTTC. It translates to CASSFLSAGGYTF.

The V call is TRBV7-8, the J call TRBJ1-1; D remains ambiguous. CDR1 and CDR2 from the germline V gene are SGHVS and FQNEAQ. Trimming cost V 5 bases and J 6 bases, with 13 bases left between them. The CDR3 contains 13 residues. CDR3 bases: TGTGCCAGCAGCCCCGACCCCGGCTCTGAAGCTTTCTTT. The encoded protein is CASSPDPGSEAFF.

The genes are TRBV30 and TRBJ2-7, with D possibly matching TRBD1 (5 bases). The V and J ends lost 0 bases and 2 bases respectively, with 17 bases between them. CDR3 size: 16 residues. The germline CDR1 and CDR2 sequences are GTSNPN and SVGIG (reference sequence). CDR3: CAWSVGAFGFAYEQYF. As DNA, the CDR3 is TGTGCCTGGAGTGTAGGGGCTTTTGGCTTCGCCTACGAGCAGTACTTC.

The V and J genes are TRBV27 and TRBJ1-2, with 12 bases aligning to TRBD1. Trimming took 7 bases from V and 4 from J; bases not matched to a gene: 7. CDR1 MNHEY and CDR2 SMNVEV come from the germline V gene (reference sequence). CDR3 length equals 15 residues. The CDR3 here is CASTHSGQGAYGYTF. The DNA of the CDR3 is TGTGCCAGCACCCATTCGGGACAGGGGGCCTATGGCTACACCTTC.

This clone was recorded a few times. In the same sample, other DNA sequences code for this CDR3. The V gene is TRBV2, the J gene TRBJ2-5; D unclear. The length of the CDR3 is 12 residues. Germline V gene sequence: CDR1 SNHLY, CDR2 FYNNEI. The V end was cut by 6 bases, the J end by 0 bases, with 5 bases between. The chain's CDR3 is CASSVYQETQYF. The CDR3 nucleotides read TGTGCCAGCAGCGTGTACCAAGAGACCCAGTACTTC.